This T cell receptor (beta chain) was found in a study of blood T cells in healthy people across ages (dated by TCRdb to the mid-2010s). Regarding the research as a whole: In model experiments, template switching captured roughly one uniquely barcoded TCR beta cDNA molecule for every two T cells. Using deep sequencing normalized with unique cDNA molecular identifiers, the study measured how TCR beta repertoire diversity changes with age. The donors were split into four age groups: young (average 16 years), middle-aged (roughly 39), aged (roughly 60) and long-lived (roughly 77). To avoid experimental bias, donors of different ages were spread randomly across the sequencing lanes. Using the same blood draw, the study looked at two additional independent replicas of 1 million unique cDNA reads for two donors, one aged 18 to 30 and the other aged 80 or older.

Library preparation was by 5' RACE. A second PCR of 7 to 11 cycles was performed with a sample-barcoded 5' primer and a J-beta primer mix. A template-switch 5' adaptor carrying 12 random nucleotides introduced a unique molecular identifier onto each TCR beta cDNA molecule. Each sample yielded at least 2.5 million CDR3-containing paired-end reads. First-strand cDNA synthesis was performed from all RNA using the Mint cDNA synthesis kit, with priming by a TRBC-specific oligonucleotide. After uracil-DNA glycosylase treatment, a first 18-cycle PCR used universal primers M1SS and BC2_uni_R on all cDNA. Per the source publication's procedure: For normalization, 1 million high-quality reads, each with a distinct molecular identifier, were randomly selected from each sample. Reads sharing molecular identifiers were discarded rather than binned into consensus sequences. MiTCR, set to a Q25 quality threshold and the strictest error-elimination algorithm, was used for CDR3 identification, clonotype clustering and error correction. A nonparametric unseen species model with Euler transformation was used to estimate a lower bound on total TCR beta diversity. TCRdb reworked the public reads: Q25 trimming with fastp, MiXCR clone assembly, productive beta chains retained. CDR3 protein sequences are deduplicated, and each keeps its most common genes and DNA. The V and J calls and clone size come from TCRdb's table, not from the authors' own analysis. The sample table contains approximately 2,000,000 distinct CDR3 sequences; only one count was recorded for approximately 39% of them. The ten biggest clones cover roughly 23% of the sample.

A distance of 18 bases separates the germline ends of V and J, which lose 4 bases and 2 bases respectively. The cysteine opens and the valine closes a CDR3 of 16 amino acids. The kept DNA is CDR3 alone, 48 bases in frame from the first base. From the germline V gene, CDR1 is MGHRA and CDR2 is YSYEKL. Broad study findings and their caveats: Estimates of total diversity based on one million sequenced T cells were regarded as lower bounds and as underestimates. Compared with the aged group, the long-lived group had more naive CD4+ T cells, fewer expanded clones and increased TCR diversity, a pattern suggesting age selection. The CMV infection status of donors was not known, potentially confounding age-related changes in expanded clonotypes. The percentage of naive T cells measured by flow cytometry correlated strongly with observed TCR beta diversity. Since profiling was done on bulk unsorted PBMCs, naive and antigen-experienced compartments could not be conclusively compared. Observed TCR beta diversity per million T cells fell roughly linearly with age, and a significant reduction was already apparent by age roughly 40.

On this clonotype itself: It has no known antigen specificity. Per-nucleotide qualities are absent, and no much larger clonotype sits a single base away.

The donors were roughly 38 Caucasian individuals from Russia, aged roughly 6 to 90 years, who were systemically healthy. About 9.6 milliliters of peripheral blood were collected from each donor into EDTA-treated Vacutainer tubes. Ficoll-Paque density-gradient centrifugation was used to isolate PBMCs, with at least 7 million per sample. Trizol reagent was used to extract total RNA from the PBMCs, yielding at least 6 micrograms per sample. For every donor, an aliquot of PBMCs went through flow cytometry to measure the percentages of naive CD45RAhigh/CD27high T cells. The clonotype was recovered from a human donor in good health. The material sequenced was blood. The V and J genes are TRBV4-1 and TRBJ2-7; tentative D gene TRBD2, with 7 bases matching. The CDR3 loop reads CASSPFYGGPTYEQYV. The nucleotide sequence reads as follows: TGCGCCAGCAGCCCTTTTTACGGGGGGCCTACCTACGAGCAGTACGTC.